A single sample is the source of the 29 T cell receptor beta chains below, sequenced in a study of T cell responses to AZD1222 COVID-19 vaccine. Libraries were prepared by immunoSEQ multiplex PCR; TCRdb keeps only in-frame clonotypes and omits some of them. The table has about 120,000 clones, approximately 85% seen once; the top ten hold about 6.2%. Sequences were derived from peripheral blood, sampled on day 0 of AZD1222 vaccination. The receptors were sampled from an adult in good health.

This clone was found a few times. The gene calls are TRBV7-2 and TRBJ2-6; D remains ambiguous. Germline CDR1 reads SGHTA; CDR2 reads FQGNSA. The CDR3 has 15 amino acids. Trimming took 2 bases from V and 0 from J, leaving 5 bases between them. CDR3 residues: CASSLPASGANVLTF. The CDR3 DNA sequence: TGTGCCAGCAGCTTACCGGCCTCTGGGGCCAACGTCCTGACTTTC.

The chain employs TRBV6-2 or TRBV6-3 and TRBJ2-7; 7 positions agree with TRBD2. J gave up 2 bases and V 5 bases, and 6 bases lay outside the gene matches. Germline CDR1 and CDR2: MNHEY and SVGEGT. This CDR3 region has 14 residues. The DNA for the CDR3 is TGTGCCAGCAGTCGCGGGGAGGGGACCTACGAGCAGTACTTC. Amino acid sequence: CASSRGEGTYEQYF.

J is TRBJ2-3 and V is TRBV28; the match to TRBD1 covers 7 bases. CDR1 and CDR2 (germline): MDHEN, SYDVKM. The V segment lost 5 bases and the J segment 0 bases; nucleotides outside the gene matches: 5. The CDR3 is 15 amino acids. The CDR3 DNA is TGTGCCAGCAGTCGAGACAGGGCCAGCACAGATACGCAGTATTTT. Translated, it gives CASSRDRASTDTQYF.

The V and J genes are TRBV9 and TRBJ1-1; the D is unclear. The CDR3 length is 14 residues. Germline V lookup: CDR1 SGDLS, CDR2 YYNGEE. The V gene lost 0 bases and the J gene lost 5 bases, with 11 bases spanning the gap. The CDR3 loop is CASSVVGGWTEAFF. CDR3 bases: TGTGCCAGCAGCGTAGTCGGAGGGTGGACTGAAGCTTTCTTT.

The rearrangement links TRBV2 to TRBJ2-7; 14 bases map to TRBD2. V trimming: 5 bases; J trimming: 2 bases; junction bases outside the gene matches: 5. Germline values: CDR1 SNHLY, CDR2 FYNNEI. The CDR3 runs to 16 residues. The CDR3 coding sequence is TGTGCCAGCAGTTCCTGGACTAGCGGGGGGCCCTACGAGCAGTACTTC. It translates to CASSSWTSGGPYEQYF. Variable domain in full (rest from reference TRBV2 and TRBJ2-7): EPEVTQTPSHQVTQMGQEVILRCVPISNHLYFYWYRQILGQKVEFLVSFYNNEISEKSEIFDDQFSVERPDGSNFTLKIRSTKLEDSAMYFCASSSWTSGGPYEQYFGPGTRLTVT.

This sequence joins TRBV19 and TRBJ2-5, with 10 bases identical to TRBD2. This CDR3 has 17 amino acids. V shed 5 bases, J shed 9 bases, and the junction held 18 bases outside the gene matches. In germline, CDR1 is LNHDA, CDR2 SQIVND (reference sequence). CDR3 sequence (DNA): TGTGCCAGTAGTCCGAGGACTAGCGGTTCGTGGAAGTCGGCCCAGTACTTC. This encodes CASSPRTSGSWKSAQYF.

The chain recombines TRBV6-5 with TRBJ1-5, with a weak D call TRBD1 (5 bases). V dropped 3 bases and J dropped 9 bases, with 12 bases sitting between them. The germline V gene encodes CDR1 MNHEY and CDR2 SVGAGI. The length of the CDR3 is 13 residues. CDR3 DNA: TGTGCCAGCAGTTATACAGGTCAAGGGCCCCAGCATTTT. It encodes CASSYTGQGPQHF.

V usage is TRBV19 and J usage is TRBJ1-1; D is ambiguous. The CDR3 has 13 residues. Germline V gene lookup returns CDR1 LNHDA and CDR2 SQIVND (reference sequence). V was shortened by 7 bases and J by 1 base, with 10 bases between the two germline ends. The CDR3 region is CASTTTGNTEAFF. The CDR3 DNA reads TGTGCCAGTACCACGACGGGGAACACTGAAGCTTTCTTT.

This clone was counted once. The chain has TRBV6-5 and TRBJ2-2; D is unclear. This CDR3 is 15 amino acids long. V lost 3 bases to trimming and J lost 1 base, with 9 bases between them. Per germline, CDR1 MNHEY and CDR2 SVGAGI. In DNA form, the CDR3 reads TGTGCCAGCAGTTATACTTCTCAGAACACCGGGGAGCTGTTTTTT. Translated: CASSYTSQNTGELFF.

V is TRBV6-1 and J is TRBJ2-3; D is possibly TRBD2 (6 bases). The germline V gene encodes CDR1 MNHNS and CDR2 SASEGT. This CDR3 has 16 amino acids. Deletions cut 4 bases from V and 1 base from J, with 15 bases between. The CDR3 DNA sequence: TGTGCCAGCAGTGGGAGGGAGGAATTGGGCACAGATACGCAGTATTTT. This codes for CASSGREELGTDTQYF.

The CDR3 spells CASRRGPALTDTQYF. The DNA for the CDR3 is TGTGCCAGCAGACGTGGCCCGGCGCTCACAGATACGCAGTATTTT. This sequence joins TRBV2 and TRBJ2-3, with D hard to call. V was shortened by 6 bases and J by 2 bases, with 15 bases between the two germline ends. The V gene's germline CDR1 is SNHLY and CDR2 FYNNEI. The CDR3 loop spans 15 amino acids.

This clone was observed a single time. The chain recombines TRBV23-1 with TRBJ1-4; 9 positions agree with TRBD1. TRBV23-1 is classed as an ORF, of uncertain function. J was trimmed by 5 bases and V by 1 base; bases with no gene match: 8. The CDR3 extends over 17 amino acids. CDR3 DNA: TGCGCCAGCAGTCAATTCATCCCCGGGACAGGGAATGAAAAACTGTTTTTT. Its translation is CASSQFIPGTGNEKLFF.

The chain joins TRBV11-2 to TRBJ1-4, with D hard to call. The germline V gene has CDR1 SGHAT and CDR2 FQNNGV. This CDR3 has 11 amino acids. Trimming took 1 base from V and 8 from J, leaving 2 bases between them. The CDR3 sequence: CASSLGEKLFF. In nucleotides, the CDR3 is TGTGCCAGCAGCTTAGGAGAAAAACTGTTTTTT.

V is TRBV5-8 and J is TRBJ1-1; unclear D gene. The CDR3 covers 13 residues. Germline assignment: CDR1 SGHTS and CDR2 YDEGEE. V lost 1 base and J lost 0, with 4 bases in between. As DNA, the CDR3 is TGTGCCAGCAGCTTGCCCATGAACACTGAAGCTTTCTTT. This sequence encodes CASSLPMNTEAFF.

The rearrangement links TRBV10-3 to TRBJ2-5; no reliable D call. The length of the CDR3 is 13 residues. Germline V gene sequence: CDR1 ENHRY, CDR2 SYGVKD. The germline V and J ends were trimmed by 8 bases and 2 bases, with 12 bases remaining between them. The chain's CDR3 is CAIGRGQQETQYF. CDR3 nucleotides: TGTGCCATCGGTCGTGGCCAGCAAGAGACCCAGTACTTC.

This chain joins TRBV12-5 and TRBJ1-4; the D gene is possibly TRBD1 (5 bases). CDR3 length: 13 residues. V lost 4 bases and J 4 bases, leaving 7 bases between the germline ends. CDR1 is LGHNT and CDR2 is FRNRAP in the germline V gene. In nucleotides, the CDR3 is TGTGCTAGTGGTTCAGGGTTTAATGAAAAACTGTTTTTT. Protein sequence: CASGSGFNEKLFF.

The chain employs TRBV11-2 and TRBJ2-1; 7 bases match TRBD1. The V and J ends lost 7 bases and 5 bases, in that order; junction bases with no gene match: 11. This CDR3 contains 15 residues. CDR1 SGHAT and CDR2 FQNNGV come from the germline V gene. The CDR3 protein is CASNAGTAVHNEQFF. CDR3 sequence (DNA): TGTGCCAGCAACGCCGGGACAGCCGTTCACAATGAGCAGTTCTTC. The entire variable domain, with the rest obtained from reference TRBV11-2 and TRBJ2-1, is as follows: EAGVAQSPRYKIIEKRQSVAFWCNPISGHATLYWYQQILGQGPKLLIQFQNNGVVDDSQLPKDRFSAERLKGVDSTLKIQPAKLEDSAVYLCASNAGTAVHNEQFFGPGTRLTVL.

The V call is TRBV4-2, the J call TRBJ1-4; 7 bases fit TRBD1. The CDR3 is 15 amino acids. J was trimmed by 7 bases and V by 5 bases; bases with no gene match: 10. Germline lookup yields CDR1 LGHNA and CDR2 YNFKEQ. The CDR3, as DNA: TGTGCCAGCAGCGGCCGGGACAGTCCGGGTGAAAAACTGTTTTTT. Its protein product is CASSGRDSPGEKLFF.

The rearrangement links TRBV6-5 to TRBJ2-5; a possible D gene is TRBD2 (7 bases). Trimming left V 1 base short and J 2 bases short, with 11 bases between. The V gene's germline CDR1 is MNHEY and CDR2 SVGAGI. There are 15 residues in the CDR3. The chain's CDR3 is CASSYWGGQQETQYF. In DNA form, the CDR3 reads TGTGCCAGCAGTTACTGGGGGGGCCAACAAGAGACCCAGTACTTC.

The rearrangement uses TRBV29-1 and TRBJ2-2; TRBD1 agrees at 7 bases. The ends lost 2 bases at V and 6 bases at J; junction bases unmatched: 9. The CDR3 is made up of 15 amino acids. The V gene's germline CDR1 is SQVTM and CDR2 ANQGSEA. In DNA, the CDR3 is TGCAGCGTTGAAATGGGAAGGGGGCTTGCCGGGGAGCTGTTTTTT. Translating gives CSVEMGRGLAGELFF.

The chain employs TRBV7-2 and TRBJ2-7, with TRBD2 identical over 11 bases. This CDR3 spans 15 amino acids. The V gene's germline CDR1 is SGHTA and CDR2 FQGNSA. J lost 2 bases, V lost 5 bases, and 5 bases had no gene match. The DNA for the CDR3 is TGTGCCAGCAGCCCTAGCGGGGGGACCCCCTACGAGCAGTACTTC. Protein product: CASSPSGGTPYEQYF.

The J gene is TRBJ1-1, the V gene TRBV28, with 9 nucleotides matching TRBD1. From germline, CDR1 is MDHEN and CDR2 SYDVKM. CDR3 length: 16 residues. J lost 0 bases, V lost 3 bases, and 5 bases had no gene match. The CDR3 DNA is TGTGCCAGCAGTTTCATACAGGGGGCGATGAACACTGAAGCTTTCTTT. This codes for CASSFIQGAMNTEAFF.

The genes are TRBV28 and TRBJ2-2; D is possibly TRBD1 or TRBD2 (5 bases each). Germline V gene sequence: CDR1 MDHEN, CDR2 SYDVKM. The CDR3 length is 16 residues. V was shortened by 4 bases and J by 5 bases, with 17 bases between the two germline ends. Written as DNA, the CDR3 is TGTGCCAGCAGTTGGGACCGACCTGTACGGACCGGGGAGCTGTTTTTT. It is translated as CASSWDRPVRTGELFF.

The chain joins TRBV6-2 or TRBV6-3 to TRBJ2-7, with D perhaps TRBD1 or TRBD2 (6 bases each). The CDR3 consists of 15 residues. Germline V gene data show CDR1 as MNHEY and CDR2 as SVGEGT. The V gene lost 4 bases and the J gene lost 2 bases, with 15 bases spanning the gap. The CDR3 reads CASSSTRGDPYEQYF. The CDR3 DNA reads as TGTGCCAGCAGTTCCACTAGGGGGGACCCCTACGAGCAGTACTTC.

The V and J genes are TRBV2 and TRBJ2-1; 7 nucleotides line up with TRBD2. The V gene's germline CDR1 is SNHLY and CDR2 FYNNEI. This CDR3 region has 15 residues. The V gene end was trimmed by 7 bases and the J gene end by 3 bases; junction bases not matched to a gene: 9. CDR3 region: CASKDPPGGYNEQFF. The DNA for the CDR3 is TGTGCCAGCAAGGACCCCCCGGGGGGCTACAATGAGCAGTTCTTC.

The CDR3 DNA is TGTGCCAGCACCTGGGGCGGGGAGGGGGAGACCCAGTACTTC. Translating gives CASTWGGEGETQYF. The chain couples TRBV9 to TRBJ2-5; 7 bases agree with TRBD2. Germline V lookup: CDR1 SGDLS, CDR2 YYNGEE. This CDR3 is 14 amino acids long. Germline trimming cut 6 bases from V and 5 bases from J; bases unmatched to any gene: 10.

This clone has just one count. V and J are TRBV5-6 and TRBJ1-5; D may be TRBD1 (5 bases). This CDR3 is 14 amino acids long. The germline V and J ends were trimmed by 0 bases and 5 bases, with 9 bases remaining between them. The germline V gene has CDR1 SGHDT and CDR2 YYEEEE. DNA of the CDR3: TGTGCCAGCAGCTTGGGAGGGACCTATCAGCCCCAGCATTTT. Amino acids: CASSLGGTYQPQHF.

V is TRBV29-1 and J is TRBJ2-3; D gene uncertain. CDR3 size: 18 residues. The V and J ends lost 2 bases and 4 bases respectively, with 25 bases between them. Germline V gene lookup returns CDR1 SQVTM and CDR2 ANQGSEA. DNA for the CDR3: TGCAGCGTTGAACTAACCTCGGGTTCCCCCGTCCCCCCAGATACGCAGTATTTT. Residues: CSVELTSGSPVPPDTQYF.

V is TRBV5-1 and J is TRBJ1-1, with 7 bases aligning to TRBD1. CDR1 is SGHRS and CDR2 is YFSETQ in the germline V gene. The junction had 6 bases not matched to a gene; V was cut back by 3 bases and J by 1 base. The CDR3 is made up of 15 amino acids. Here the CDR3 DNA reads TGCGCCAGCAGCTCATGGACAGGACCGAACACTGAAGCTTTCTTT. Its protein product is CASSSWTGPNTEAFF. The entire variable domain, with the rest obtained from reference TRBV5-1 and TRBJ1-1, is as follows: KAGVTQTPRYLIKTRGQQVTLSCSPISGHRSVSWYQQTPGQGLQFLFEYFSETQRNKGNFPGRFSGRQFSNSRSEMNVSTLELGDSALYLCASSSWTGPNTEAFFGQGTRLTVV.